Here is one TCR beta chain with its context. Its antigen is currently unknown. In the original workflow: Filtering differed since immunoSEQ provided only junctions, with no quality scores. The method was immunoSEQ multiplex PCR; TCRdb's version includes in-frame clones alone and lacks a portion of them. V and J calls and clone size come straight from that table; D and trimming were deduced from the DNA. Altogether 850,000 to 1,200,000 clones are present, about 75% being singletons, with the ten largest covering about 1.5%. Germline assignment: CDR1 MGHRA and CDR2 YSYEKL. With 1 base removed from V and 6 bases from J, the gap between germline ends came to 15 bases. The length of the CDR3 is 15 residues. This entry is derived from a study of shared clonotypes between healthy human individuals. Study-wide points: Shared clonotypes across all four donors exceeded non-shared ones in generation probability.

The rearrangement uses TRBV4-1 and TRBJ2-5; D gene unclear. The clonotype comes from a man in his late teens or twenties in good health. Sequenced input: memory CD4+ T cells sorted from blood. The subset here: CD45RA-negative fraction. The DNA of the CDR3 is TGCGCCAGCAGCCAAGTAACTGCGGAGAGGAAGACCCAGTACTTC. This sequence encodes CASSQVTAERKTQYF.